This T cell receptor beta chain was sequenced in a study of T cells in Graves' hyperthyroidism and ophthalmopathy. Study-wide context: Staff took peripheral blood when the initial diagnosis was made, before any treatment began.

This clonotype was seen repeatedly, ten times or more. The PBMCs had their origin in 8.5 to 10 ml of fresh peripheral blood. The CDR3 regions of TCR beta were amplified from RNA transcripts. First-round RT-PCR with HTBI primers amplified the TCR CDR3 region. Each CDR3 protein is one row after TCRdb ran MiXCR on the multiplex PCR reads. The sample holds fewer than 600,000 distinct CDR3 sequences, roughly 15% seen once. This CDR3 comprises 17 residues. Germline CDR1 and CDR2: SNHLY and FYNNEI. V dropped 5 bases and J dropped 3; count of bases not matched to a gene: 12. Material for sequencing was blood. The chain couples TRBV2 to TRBJ2-7, with 11 bases aligning to TRBD1. The sequence came from a woman between 40 and 50 years old with Graves' hyperthyroidism. DNA for the CDR3: TGTGCCAGCAGTAGTGGGTACCCCGGGACAGGGGGCTACGAGCAGTACTTC. Its protein is CASSSGYPGTGGYEQYF.